Listed below are T cell receptor beta chains from one sample, sequenced in a study of shared clonotypes between healthy human individuals. Data came from immunoSEQ multiplex PCR; TCRdb stores just in-frame clones and leaves some out. Among 450,000 to 650,000 clones listed, around 76% were seen once. The source material was PBMCs. The receptors shown here come from a woman between 40 and 55 years old in good health. Some clones in this sample may be carry-over from other donors' samples. Both conserved end residues are part of each CDR3. Each record gives: V gene, CDR3 protein.

TRBV11-3,CASSSGLAGVETQYF
TRBV6-8,CASSAQGFKETQYF
TRBV19,CASTQTGHMNTEAFF
TRBV5-1,CASSLIALRQGRPYEQYF
TRBV27,CASSISWGAYEQYF
TRBV19,CASSSQANTEAFF
TRBV27,CASRPTRGREQYF
TRBV5-6,CASSLVARQYGYTF
TRBV9,CASSVGSGQAPYNEQFF
TRBV7-2,CASSLTIFPDKDEQYF
TRBV9,CASSVEGQGWNTIYF
TRBV30,CAWDRGSDEQFF
TRBV5-4,CASSLGTPTYEQYF
TRBV27,CASSFRGQGGYTF
TRBV19,CASSIGKGWATNEQFF
TRBV7-9,CASSTEGFGELFF
TRBV6-1,CASSEGSGVTYEQYF
TRBV9,CASSVAWAGEQYF
TRBV27,CASRTTGTSRYLYGYTF
TRBV18,CASSKDRNEAFF